The clone carrying this TCR beta chain was detected ten times or more. CDR1 ENHRY and CDR2 SYGVKD come from the germline V gene. V was shortened by 6 bases and J by 0 bases, with 9 bases between the two germline ends. The CDR3 is made up of 13 amino acids. Amplification targeted the TCR beta CDR3 regions, with RNA transcripts as the source material. First-round RT-PCR employed HTBI primers, with a second-round multiplex PCR after it. MiXCR, run by TCRdb on the multiplex PCR reads, gives a single entry per CDR3 protein. The sample has under 800,000 distinct CDR3 sequences; 20% to 25% are singletons. The data belong to a study of Graves' ophthalmopathy and Graves' hyperthyroidism. About the study: Upon initial diagnosis and before any treatment, peripheral blood was collected.

The rearrangement uses TRBV10-3 and TRBJ2-7, with D perhaps matching TRBD1 (5 bases). Sequencing was carried out using peripheral blood. This receptor was obtained from a woman between 18 and 30 years old with stable Graves' hyperthyroidism. Some clones in this sample may be carry-over from other donors' samples. CDR3 loop: CAIRGLSSYEQYF. CDR3 nucleotide sequence: TGTGCCATCAGGGGGCTAAGCTCCTACGAGCAGTACTTC.